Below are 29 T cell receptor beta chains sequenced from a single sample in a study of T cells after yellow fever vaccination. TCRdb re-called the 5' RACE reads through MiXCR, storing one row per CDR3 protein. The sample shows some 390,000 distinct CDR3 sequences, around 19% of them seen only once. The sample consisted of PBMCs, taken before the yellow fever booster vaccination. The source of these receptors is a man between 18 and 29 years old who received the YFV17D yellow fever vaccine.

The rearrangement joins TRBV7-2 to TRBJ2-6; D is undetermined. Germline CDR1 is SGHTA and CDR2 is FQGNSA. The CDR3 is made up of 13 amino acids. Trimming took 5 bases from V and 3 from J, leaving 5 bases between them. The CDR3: CASSISGANVLTF. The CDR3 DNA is TGTGCCAGCAGCATCAGTGGGGCCAACGTCCTGACTTTC.

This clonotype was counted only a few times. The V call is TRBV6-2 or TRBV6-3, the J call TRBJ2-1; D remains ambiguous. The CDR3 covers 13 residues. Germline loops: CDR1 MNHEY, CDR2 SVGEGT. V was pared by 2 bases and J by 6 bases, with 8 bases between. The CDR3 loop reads CASSYTVGNEQFF. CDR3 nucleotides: TGTGCCAGCAGTTACACAGTTGGCAATGAGCAGTTCTTC.

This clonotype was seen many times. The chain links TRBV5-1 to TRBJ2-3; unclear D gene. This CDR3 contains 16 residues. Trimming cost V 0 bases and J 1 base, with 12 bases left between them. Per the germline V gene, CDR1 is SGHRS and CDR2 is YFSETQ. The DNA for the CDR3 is TGCGCCAGCAGCTTGGCCCTTCTATCGGGCACAGATACGCAGTATTTT. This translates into CASSLALLSGTDTQYF.

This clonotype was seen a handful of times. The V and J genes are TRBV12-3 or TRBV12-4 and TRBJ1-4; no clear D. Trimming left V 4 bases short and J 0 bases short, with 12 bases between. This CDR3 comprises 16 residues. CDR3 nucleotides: TGTGCCAGCAGTTCGGCAGAATACTCAACTAATGAAAAACTGTTTTTT. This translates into CASSSAEYSTNEKLFF.

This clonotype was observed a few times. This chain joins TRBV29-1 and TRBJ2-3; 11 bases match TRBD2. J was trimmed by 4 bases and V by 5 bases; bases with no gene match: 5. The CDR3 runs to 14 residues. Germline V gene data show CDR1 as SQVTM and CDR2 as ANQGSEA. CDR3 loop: CSVMTSGEADTQYF. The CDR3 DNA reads TGCAGCGTTATGACTAGCGGGGAGGCAGATACGCAGTATTTT.

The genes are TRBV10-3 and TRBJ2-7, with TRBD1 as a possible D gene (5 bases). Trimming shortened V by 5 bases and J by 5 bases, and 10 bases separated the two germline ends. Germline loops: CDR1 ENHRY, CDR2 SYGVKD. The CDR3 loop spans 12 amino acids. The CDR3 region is CAISIQGHEQYF. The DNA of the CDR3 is TGTGCCATCAGTATTCAGGGCCACGAGCAGTACTTC.

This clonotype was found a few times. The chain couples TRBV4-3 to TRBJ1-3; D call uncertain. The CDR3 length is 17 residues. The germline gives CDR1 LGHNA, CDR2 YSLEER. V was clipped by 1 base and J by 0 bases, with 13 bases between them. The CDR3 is CASSQVEAVRSGNTIYF. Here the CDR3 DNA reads TGCGCCAGCAGCCAAGTAGAGGCGGTGCGCTCTGGAAACACCATATATTTT.

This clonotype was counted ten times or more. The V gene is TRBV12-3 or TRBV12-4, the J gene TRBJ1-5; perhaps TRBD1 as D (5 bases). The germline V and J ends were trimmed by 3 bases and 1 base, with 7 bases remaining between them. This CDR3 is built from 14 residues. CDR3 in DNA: TGTGCCAGCAGTTTTTCAGGGAGCAATCAGCCCCAGCATTTT. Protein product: CASSFSGSNQPQHF.

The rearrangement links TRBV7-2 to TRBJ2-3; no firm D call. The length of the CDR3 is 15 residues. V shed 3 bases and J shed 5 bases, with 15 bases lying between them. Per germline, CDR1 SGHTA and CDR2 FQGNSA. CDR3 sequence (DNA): TGTGCCAGCAGCTTTGCAGGCCCGGCGAAAGATACGCAGTATTTT. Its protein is CASSFAGPAKDTQYF.

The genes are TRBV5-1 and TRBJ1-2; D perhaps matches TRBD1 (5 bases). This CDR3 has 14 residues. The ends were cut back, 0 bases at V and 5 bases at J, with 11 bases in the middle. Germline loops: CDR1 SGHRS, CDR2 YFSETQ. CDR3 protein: CASSLAPRVYGYTF. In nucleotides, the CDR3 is TGCGCCAGCAGCTTGGCTCCCAGGGTATATGGCTACACCTTC.

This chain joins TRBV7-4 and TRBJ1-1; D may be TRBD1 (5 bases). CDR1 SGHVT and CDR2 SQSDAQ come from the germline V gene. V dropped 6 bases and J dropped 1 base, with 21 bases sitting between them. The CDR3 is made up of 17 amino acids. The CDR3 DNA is TGTGCCAGCAGACCTCGAGTGGGACCCGGTCGGAACACTGAAGCTTTCTTT. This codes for CASRPRVGPGRNTEAFF.

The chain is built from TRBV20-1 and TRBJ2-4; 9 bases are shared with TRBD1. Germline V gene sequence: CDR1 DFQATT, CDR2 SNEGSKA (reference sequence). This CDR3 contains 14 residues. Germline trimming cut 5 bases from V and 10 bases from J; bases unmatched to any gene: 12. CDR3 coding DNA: TGCAGTGCTTGGCCGGGACAGGGAGGGGGAATTCAGTACTTC. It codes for CSAWPGQGGGIQYF.

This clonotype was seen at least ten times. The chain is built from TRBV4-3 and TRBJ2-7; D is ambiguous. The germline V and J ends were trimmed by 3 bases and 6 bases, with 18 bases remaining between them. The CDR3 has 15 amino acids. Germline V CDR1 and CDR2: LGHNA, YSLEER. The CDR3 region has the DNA TGCGCCAGCAGCCAGAGTTGGGGTGAAGGTTCCGAGCAGTACTTC. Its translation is CASSQSWGEGSEQYF.

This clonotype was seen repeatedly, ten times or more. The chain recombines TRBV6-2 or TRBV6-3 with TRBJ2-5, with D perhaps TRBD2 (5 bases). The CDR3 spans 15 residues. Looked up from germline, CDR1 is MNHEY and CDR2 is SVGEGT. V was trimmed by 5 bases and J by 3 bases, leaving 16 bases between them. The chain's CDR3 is CASSVVREFEETQYF. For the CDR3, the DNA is TGTGCCAGCAGTGTAGTCCGGGAATTTGAAGAGACCCAGTACTTC.

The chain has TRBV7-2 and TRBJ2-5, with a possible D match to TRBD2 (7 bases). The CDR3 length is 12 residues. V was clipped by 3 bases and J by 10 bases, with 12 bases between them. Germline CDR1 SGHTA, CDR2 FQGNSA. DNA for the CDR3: TGTGCCAGCAGCTTTGGGGGGGCGGGCCAGTACTTC. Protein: CASSFGGAGQYF.

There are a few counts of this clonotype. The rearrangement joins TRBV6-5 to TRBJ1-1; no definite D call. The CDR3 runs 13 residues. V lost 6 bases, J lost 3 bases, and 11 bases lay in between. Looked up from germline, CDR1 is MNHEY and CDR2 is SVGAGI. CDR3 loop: CASRATEHTEAFF. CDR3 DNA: TGTGCCAGCAGAGCGACGGAACACACTGAAGCTTTCTTT.

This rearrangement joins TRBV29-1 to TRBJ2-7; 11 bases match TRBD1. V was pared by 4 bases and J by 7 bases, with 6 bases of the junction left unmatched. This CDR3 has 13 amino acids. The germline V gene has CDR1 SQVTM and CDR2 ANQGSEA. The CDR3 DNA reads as TGCAGCGTTGCTGGACAGGGGGCACGGGAGCAGTACTTC. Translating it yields CSVAGQGAREQYF.

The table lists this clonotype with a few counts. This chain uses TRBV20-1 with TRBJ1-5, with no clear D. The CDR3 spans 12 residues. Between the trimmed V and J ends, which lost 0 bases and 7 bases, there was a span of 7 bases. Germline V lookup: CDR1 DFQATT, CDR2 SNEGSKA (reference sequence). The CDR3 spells CSARDMKQPQHF. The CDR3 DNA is TGCAGTGCTAGAGATATGAAGCAGCCCCAGCATTTT.

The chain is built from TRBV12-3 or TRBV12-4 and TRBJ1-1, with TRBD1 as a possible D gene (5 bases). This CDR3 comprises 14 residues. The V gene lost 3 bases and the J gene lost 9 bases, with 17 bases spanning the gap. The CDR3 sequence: CASSFMGLGLQAFF. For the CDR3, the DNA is TGTGCCAGCAGTTTTATGGGTTTGGGGCTTCAAGCTTTCTTT.

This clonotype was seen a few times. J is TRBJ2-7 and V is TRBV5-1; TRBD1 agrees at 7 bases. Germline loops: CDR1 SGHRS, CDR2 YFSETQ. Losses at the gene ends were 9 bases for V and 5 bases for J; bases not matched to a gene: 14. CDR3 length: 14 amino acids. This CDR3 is CATRPGQAANEQYF. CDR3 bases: TGCGCCACCAGACCCGGACAGGCGGCCAACGAGCAGTACTTC.

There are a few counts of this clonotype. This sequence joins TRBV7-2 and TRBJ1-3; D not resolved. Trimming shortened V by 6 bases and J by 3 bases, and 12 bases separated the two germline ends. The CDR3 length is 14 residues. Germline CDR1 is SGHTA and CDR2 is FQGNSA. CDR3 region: CASSLGRGGNTIYF. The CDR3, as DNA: TGTGCCAGCAGTCTGGGTCGAGGTGGAAACACCATATATTTT.

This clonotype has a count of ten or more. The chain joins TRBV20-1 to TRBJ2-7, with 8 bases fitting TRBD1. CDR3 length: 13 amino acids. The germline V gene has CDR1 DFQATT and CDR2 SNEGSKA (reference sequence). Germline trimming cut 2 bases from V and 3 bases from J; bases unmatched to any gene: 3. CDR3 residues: CSARHTGGYEQYF. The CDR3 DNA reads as TGCAGTGCTAGACATACAGGGGGCTACGAGCAGTACTTC.

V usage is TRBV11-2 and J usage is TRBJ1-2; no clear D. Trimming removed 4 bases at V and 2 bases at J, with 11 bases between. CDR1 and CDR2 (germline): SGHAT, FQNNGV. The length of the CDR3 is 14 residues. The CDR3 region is CASSSFTENYGYTF. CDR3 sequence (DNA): TGTGCCAGCAGCTCTTTCACAGAGAACTATGGCTACACCTTC.

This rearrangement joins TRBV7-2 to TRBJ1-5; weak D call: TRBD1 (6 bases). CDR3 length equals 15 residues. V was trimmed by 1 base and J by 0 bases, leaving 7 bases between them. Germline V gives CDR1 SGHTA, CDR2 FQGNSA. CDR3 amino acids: CASSLDRDSNQPQHF. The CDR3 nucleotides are TGTGCCAGCAGCTTAGACAGGGATAGCAATCAGCCCCAGCATTTT.

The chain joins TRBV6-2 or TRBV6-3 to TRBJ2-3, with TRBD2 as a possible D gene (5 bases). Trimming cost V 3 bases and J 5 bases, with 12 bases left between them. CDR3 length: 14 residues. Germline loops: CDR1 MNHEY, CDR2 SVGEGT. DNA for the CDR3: TGTGCCAGCAGTTATCGCCTAGCTGGAGATACGCAGTATTTT. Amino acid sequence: CASSYRLAGDTQYF.

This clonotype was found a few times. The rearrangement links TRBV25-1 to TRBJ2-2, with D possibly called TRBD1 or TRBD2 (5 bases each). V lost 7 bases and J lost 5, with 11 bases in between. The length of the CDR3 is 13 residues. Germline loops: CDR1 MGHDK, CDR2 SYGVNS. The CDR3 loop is CASTPWGTGELFF. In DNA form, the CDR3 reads TGTGCCAGCACCCCTTGGGGGACCGGGGAGCTGTTTTTT.

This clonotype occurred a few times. CDR3 in DNA: TGTGCCAGCAGCTTTGCCCAGCGGGGAGATACGCAGTATTTT. Translated, it gives CASSFAQRGDTQYF. The chain carries TRBV7-2 and TRBJ2-3, with 7 positions matching TRBD2. This CDR3 comprises 14 residues. The V and J ends lost 3 bases and 5 bases, in that order; junction bases with no gene match: 5. Looked up from germline, CDR1 is SGHTA and CDR2 is FQGNSA. The whole variable domain, filled in from reference TRBV7-2 and TRBJ2-3, reads GAGVSQSPSNKVTEKGKDVELRCDPISGHTALYWYRQSLGQGLEFLIYFQGNSAPDKSGLPSDRFSAERTGGSVSTLTIQRTQQEDSAVYLCASSFAQRGDTQYFGPGTRLTVL.

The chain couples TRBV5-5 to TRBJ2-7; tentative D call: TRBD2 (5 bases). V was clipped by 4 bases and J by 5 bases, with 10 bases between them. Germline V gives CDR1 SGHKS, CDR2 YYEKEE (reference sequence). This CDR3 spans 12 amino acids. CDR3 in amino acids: CASSMGVDEQYF. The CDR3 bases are TGTGCCAGCAGCATGGGAGTCGACGAGCAGTACTTC.

The CDR3 DNA is TGTGCCACCAGTGTACATAATACTTACAATGAGCAGTTCTTC. Its protein product is CATSVHNTYNEQFF. This chain links TRBV24-1 with TRBJ2-1, with D unresolved. CDR3 length: 14 residues. From germline, CDR1 is KGHDR and CDR2 SFDVKD. Trimming took off 5 bases at V and 4 bases at J, with 11 bases between the two ends.